A selection of T cell receptor beta chains follows, all from one sample in a study of blood T cell repertoires in COVID-19. Only in-frame clones appear in the TCRdb table, and some are missing; sequencing was by immunoSEQ multiplex PCR. This table holds over 400,000 clones, about 88% found once. Sequenced: PBMCs or T cells enriched from blood (not recorded which). The receptors shown here come from a woman aged 60 to 75 who had recovered from COVID-19. Each CDR3 is given with its conserved first and last residue. The D gene is left open where the match is weak. Clone size is given for some rows only: seen once, a few or many times, or a class if the clone is expanded.

>TRBJ2-5|-|TRBV12-5|once
CASGLGRDGETQYF
TGTGCTAGTGGTTTGGGGCGGGACGGGGAGACCCAGTACTTC
>TRBJ1-2|-|TRBV2|-
CASSEARGQGRPYGYTF
TGTGCCAGCAGTGAAGCGCGGGGGCAGGGCCGACCATATGGCTACACCTTC
>TRBJ1-5|-|TRBV1|-
CTSSQEGQNNQPQHF
TGCACCAGCAGCCAAGAGGGGCAGAACAATCAGCCCCAGCATTTT
>TRBJ2-1|-|TRBV5-1|many
CASSLAPLQGEQFF
TGCGCCAGCAGCTTGGCCCCTCTGCAGGGTGAGCAGTTCTTC
>TRBJ2-3|TRBD2|TRBV4-1|-
CASSQGGGKTDTQYF
TGCGCCAGCAGCCAAGGGGGGGGTAAGACAGATACGCAGTATTTT
>TRBJ1-6|TRBD1|TRBV2|once
CASSERGTGASPLHF
TGTGCCAGCAGTGAACGAGGGACAGGGGCTTCACCCCTCCACTTT
>TRBJ2-1|-|TRBV2|-
CASSQGTYGEQFF
TGTGCCAGCAGCCAGGGGACCTACGGTGAGCAGTTCTTC
>TRBJ2-4|TRBD2|TRBV5-1|-
CASSLGTSGGLAKNIQYF
TGCGCCAGCAGCCTAGGGACTAGCGGGGGTCTAGCCAAAAACATTCAGTACTTC
>TRBJ1-5|-|TRBV6-5|-
CASSLYTGSNQPQHF
TGTGCCAGCAGTTTATATACAGGGAGCAATCAGCCCCAGCATTTT
>TRBJ2-3|-|TRBV29-1|-
CSVGQGYNPGAPTDTQYF
TGCAGCGTTGGGCAGGGTTACAACCCGGGCGCCCCCACAGATACGCAGTATTTT
>TRBJ1-6|-|TRBV7-8|-
CASGAEGRGNSPLHF
TGTGCCAGCGGGGCGGAGGGGAGGGGTAATTCACCCCTCCACTTT
>TRBJ2-3|-|TRBV2|-
CASSDQSTDTQYF
TGTGCCAGCAGTGATCAAAGCACAGATACGCAGTATTTT
>TRBJ1-3|-|TRBV5-1|few
CASSYAGPNSGNTIYF
TGCGCCAGCAGCTATGCGGGACCGAACTCTGGAAACACCATATATTTT
>TRBJ2-3|-|TRBV9|-
CASSASVGRRTDTQYF
TGTGCCAGCAGCGCCTCGGTTGGGAGGCGCACAGATACGCAGTATTTT
>TRBJ2-5|-|TRBV12-3/TRBV12-4|-
CASANPRAQYF
TGTGCCAGCGCCAACCCCCGGGCCCAGTACTTC
>TRBJ1-5|TRBD1|TRBV18|-
CASSATGGKQPQHF
TGTGCCAGCTCAGCTACAGGGGGCAAGCAGCCCCAGCATTTT
>TRBJ2-1|-|TRBV18|-
CASSPLRDEQFF
TGTGCCAGCTCACCTCTCCGGGATGAGCAGTTCTTC
>TRBJ2-1|TRBD2|TRBV5-1|-
CASSLLAGGLYNEQFF
TGCGCCAGCAGCTTACTAGCGGGGGGGCTCTACAATGAGCAGTTCTTC
>TRBJ2-3|-|TRBV5-1|-
CASSPSGDTDTQYF
TGCGCCAGCAGCCCTTCGGGGGACACAGATACGCAGTATTTT
>TRBJ1-1|-|TRBV4-1|-
CASSQEWGVPEAFF
TGCGCCAGCAGCCAAGAGTGGGGGGTTCCTGAAGCTTTCTTT
>TRBJ2-1|-|TRBV6-1|-
CASSDGVPGNEQFF
TGTGCCAGCAGTGACGGGGTCCCGGGGAATGAGCAGTTCTTC
>TRBJ1-1|-|TRBV11-3|-
CASSTNQVTEAFF
TGTGCCAGCAGCACAAACCAGGTCACTGAAGCTTTCTTT
>TRBJ1-2|-|TRBV7-9|-
CASSTGLLVGYTF
TGTGCCAGCAGCACGGGACTGCTCGTGGGCTACACCTTC
>TRBJ2-7|TRBD2|TRBV29-1|once
CSARHTGGFYEQYF
TGCAGCGCCCGTCACACCGGGGGGTTCTACGAGCAGTACTTC
>TRBJ1-4|TRBD1|TRBV15|-
CATSGYRGTNEKLFF
TGTGCCACCAGCGGATACAGGGGGACTAATGAAAAACTGTTTTTT